These T cell receptor beta chains were read from a single sample in a study of shared clonotypes between healthy human individuals. The data were produced by immunoSEQ multiplex PCR, yet TCRdb's version contains in-frame clones alone and is incomplete. The top ten hold roughly 0.15% of the sample, which has approximately 2.5 million clones, approximately 94% seen once. Sequencing was done on a sample of naive CD4+ T cells sorted from blood. The receptor source for this set is a man aged 18 to 30 in good health. Both conserved end residues are part of each CDR3. A D gene is named only where the DNA matches it firmly. Some rows have no size entry. The others give once, few or many, or a class for an expanded clone.

j_call clone_size d_call v_call cdr3_aa cdr3_nt
TRBJ1-4 . TRBD1 TRBV18 CASSPRGQAANEKLFF TGTGCCAGCTCACCCCGAGGACAGGCTGCTAATGAAAAACTGTTTTTT
TRBJ1-1 . TRBD1 TRBV4-1 CASSQGTGGGNTEAFF TGCGCCAGCAGCCAAGGGACAGGGGGCGGGAACACTGAAGCTTTCTTT
TRBJ1-1 . . TRBV14 CASSYGRGTNTEAFF TGTGCCAGCAGCTACGGCCGCGGAACGAACACTGAAGCTTTCTTT
TRBJ2-1 . . TRBV7-2 CASSLVGREEQFF TGTGCCAGCAGCTTAGTTGGTAGGGAGGAGCAGTTCTTC
TRBJ1-1 . . TRBV30 CAWSGQLNTEAFF TGTGCCTGGAGTGGACAGTTGAACACTGAAGCTTTCTTT
TRBJ2-7 . . TRBV27 CASSHPGQGMYEQYF TGTGCCAGCAGTCACCCCGGGCAGGGGATGTACGAGCAGTACTTC
TRBJ2-1 . . TRBV9 CASSAQSVGPFNEQFF TGTGCCAGCAGCGCCCAATCCGTGGGCCCCTTCAATGAGCAGTTCTTC
TRBJ2-1 once . TRBV2 CASSEIGSSYNEQFF TGTGCCAGCAGTGAAATCGGGAGCTCCTACAATGAGCAGTTCTTC
TRBJ2-7 . TRBD2 TRBV6-1 CASMALAGPYEQYF TGTGCCAGCATGGCACTAGCGGGACCCTACGAGCAGTACTTC
TRBJ1-3 . . TRBV30 CAWSIPGIPGNTIYF TGTGCCTGGAGTATTCCAGGGATCCCTGGAAACACCATATATTTT
TRBJ2-7 few TRBD1 TRBV7-9 CASSLEGDRSYEQYF TGTGCCAGCAGCTTAGAGGGGGACAGGTCCTACGAGCAGTACTTC
TRBJ2-2 . TRBD1 TRBV2 CAGKGTGGTGELFF TGTGCCGGAAAAGGGACAGGGGGCACCGGGGAGCTGTTTTTT
TRBJ2-1 . . TRBV12-5 CASGPKTGPYNEQFF TGTGCTAGTGGCCCGAAGACAGGCCCATACAATGAGCAGTTCTTC
TRBJ1-2 . . TRBV19 CASSMKDEANYGYTF TGTGCCAGTAGCATGAAGGATGAAGCTAACTATGGCTACACCTTC
TRBJ2-5 . . TRBV18 CASSPRAEQETQYF TGTGCCAGCTCACCACGGGCAGAGCAAGAGACCCAGTACTTC
TRBJ2-3 . . TRBV6-1 CASSEWRTSTDTQYF TGTGCCAGCAGTGAATGGCGGACTAGCACAGATACGCAGTATTTT
TRBJ2-7 . TRBD1 TRBV10-3 CAISGQGDEQYF TGTGCCATCAGTGGACAGGGTGACGAGCAGTACTTC
TRBJ2-7 . . TRBV7-2 CASSLGVGFSYEQYF TGTGCCAGCAGCTTAGGGGTGGGGTTCTCCTACGAGCAGTACTTC
TRBJ2-7 . TRBD2 TRBV7-9 CASSKRTSGIEQYF TGTGCCAGCAGCAAGAGGACTAGCGGGATCGAGCAGTACTTC
TRBJ1-2 . . TRBV6-5 CASSSPGAPRHYGYTF TGTGCCAGCAGTTCCCCTGGGGCTCCACGGCACTATGGCTACACCTTC
TRBJ2-5 . . TRBV12-5 CASAPEGIQETQYF TGTGCTAGTGCCCCCGAGGGGATTCAAGAGACCCAGTACTTC
TRBJ2-1 . . TRBV6-1 CASSEVAEQFF TGTGCCAGCAGTGAAGTGGCTGAGCAGTTCTTC
TRBJ1-2 . . TRBV6-6 CASSYSGGYGYTF TGTGCCAGCAGTTACTCAGGTGGCTATGGCTACACCTTC
TRBJ1-3 . TRBD1 TRBV6-6 CASSYPTGRGNTIYF TGTGCCAGCAGTTACCCGACAGGGAGAGGAAACACCATATATTTT
TRBJ2-3 . . TRBV6-1 CASEERKVRADTQYF TGTGCCAGCGAAGAACGTAAAGTCCGGGCGGATACGCAGTATTTT
TRBJ1-1 once . TRBV18 CASSPLSGMNTEAFF TGTGCCAGCTCACCACTTTCGGGGATGAACACTGAAGCTTTCTTT
TRBJ2-1 . TRBD2 TRBV5-6 CASSPGLAGGRNEQFF TGTGCCAGCAGCCCCGGACTAGCGGGGGGGCGGAATGAGCAGTTCTTC
TRBJ2-5 . TRBD1 TRBV5-1 CASSVQGPRRETQYF TGCGCCAGCAGCGTACAGGGGCCTCGGAGGGAGACCCAGTACTTC
TRBJ2-3 . . TRBV2 CASSGFSPSSTDTQYF TGTGCCAGCAGTGGTTTCAGTCCTTCTAGCACAGATACGCAGTATTTT
TRBJ2-7 . TRBD2 TRBV6-5 CASSRGTSGTYEQYF TGTGCCAGCAGTCGGGGGACTAGCGGCACCTACGAGCAGTACTTC
TRBJ1-3 . . TRBV4-1 CASSQDGSFSGNTIYF TGCGCCAGCAGCCAAGACGGCAGCTTCTCTGGAAACACCATATATTTT
TRBJ2-7 . TRBD2 TRBV4-1 CASSPLAGTYEQYF TGCGCCAGCAGCCCATTAGCGGGAACCTACGAGCAGTACTTC
TRBJ2-7 . . TRBV27 CASPGQGSSTYEQYF TGTGCCAGCCCCGGCCAGGGATCGTCCACCTACGAGCAGTACTTC
TRBJ2-2 . TRBD2 TRBV11-1 CASSSTGGNTGELFF TGTGCCAGCAGCTCGACGGGGGGGAACACCGGGGAGCTGTTTTTT
TRBJ1-1 . . TRBV6-5 CASSSPGGMNTEAFF TGTGCCAGCAGTTCGCCGGGGGGGATGAACACTGAAGCTTTCTTT
TRBJ2-3 . . TRBV29-1 CSVGRGLADTQYF TGCAGCGTTGGTAGGGGCCTCGCAGATACGCAGTATTTT
TRBJ2-6 . TRBD1 TRBV19 CASTLWGQGAPGANVLTF TGTGCCAGTACCCTGTGGGGACAGGGGGCGCCTGGGGCCAACGTCCTGACTTTC
TRBJ1-1 . . TRBV2 CASSVWGFNTEAFF TGTGCCAGCAGCGTGTGGGGGTTCAACACTGAAGCTTTCTTT
TRBJ2-5 once . TRBV5-1 CASSLGGAQETQYF TGCGCCAGCAGCTTGGGGGGGGCGCAGGAGACCCAGTACTTC
TRBJ2-1 once TRBD2 TRBV7-9 CASSLARLAVGQEQFF TGTGCCAGCAGCTTAGCCCGACTAGCGGTGGGACAGGAGCAGTTCTTC
TRBJ1-4 . . TRBV6-1 CASSEEGGWTRPATNEKLFF TGTGCCAGCAGTGAAGAGGGGGGGTGGACACGGCCTGCAACTAATGAAAAACTGTTTTTT
TRBJ2-1 . TRBD2 TRBV4-1 CASSQAGTSGSGYYNEQFF TGCGCCAGCAGCCAGGCCGGGACTAGCGGGAGCGGATACTACAATGAGCAGTTCTTC
TRBJ1-5 . TRBD1 TRBV4-1 CASSQRAQGGNQPQHF TGCGCCAGCAGCCAAAGGGCTCAGGGGGGCAATCAGCCCCAGCATTTT
TRBJ1-6 . . TRBV18 CASSPQDFLSVSPLHF TGTGCCAGCTCACCACAAGACTTCCTGTCCGTCTCACCCCTCCACTTT
TRBJ1-5 . . TRBV7-2 CASSAWENQPQHF TGTGCCAGCAGCGCCTGGGAGAATCAGCCCCAGCATTTT
TRBJ2-1 . TRBD2 TRBV27 CATSPGGLTQFF TGTGCCACCAGCCCGGGGGGTCTTACGCAGTTCTTC
TRBJ2-2 . . TRBV11-3 CASSPGLNTGELFF TGTGCCAGCAGCCCCGGGTTGAACACCGGGGAGCTGTTTTTT
TRBJ1-5 . . TRBV6-5 CASSTGRGNQPQHF TGTGCCAGCAGCACAGGGAGGGGAAATCAGCCCCAGCATTTT
TRBJ1-6 . TRBD1 TRBV4-1 CASSQDGTGLSSPLHF TGCGCCAGCAGCCAAGACGGGACAGGGCTAAGCTCACCCCTCCACTTT
TRBJ1-1 . . TRBV5-1 CASSLGPENTEAFF TGCGCCAGCAGCTTGGGACCCGAAAACACTGAAGCTTTCTTT
TRBJ1-2 once . TRBV5-1 CASSLGQGNYGYTF TGCGCCAGCAGCTTGGGCCAGGGTAACTATGGCTACACCTTC
TRBJ1-4 . TRBD1 TRBV6-6 CASSHPGQGYEKLFF TGTGCCAGCAGCCACCCGGGACAGGGATATGAAAAACTGTTTTTT
TRBJ1-1 few . TRBV7-9 CASSLLIGTEAFF TGTGCCAGCAGCTTATTAATCGGCACTGAAGCTTTCTTT
TRBJ1-3 . . TRBV10-3 CAISESAPRIREASGNTIYF TGTGCCATCAGTGAGTCGGCCCCCAGGATCAGGGAGGCCTCTGGAAACACCATATATTTT
TRBJ2-3 . . TRBV5-1 CASSLEGWADTQYF TGCGCCAGCAGCTTGGAGGGATGGGCAGATACGCAGTATTTT
TRBJ1-6 once . TRBV6-6 CASRMDINNSPLHF TGTGCCAGCAGAATGGACATCAATAATTCACCCCTCCACTTT